The sequence of this TCR beta chain was determined in a study of blood T cell repertoires in COVID-19. CDR3 length: 15 amino acids. Germline loops: CDR1 SGDLS, CDR2 YYNGEE. Trimming cost V 6 bases and J 2 bases; bases outside gene matches: 7. Original handling: Reference gene primer amplification gave estimated nucleated cell counts. The method was immunoSEQ multiplex PCR; TCRdb's version includes in-frame clones alone and lacks a portion of them. D and trimming come from the DNA, and the V and J calls and clone size come from that table. This table has under 200,000 clones, around four fifths appearing once.

The sequencing sample was made of peripheral blood. The chain has TRBV9 and TRBJ2-1; 8 bases fit TRBD1. This sequence originates from a man in his 70s with acute or convalescent COVID-19. The CDR3 region is CASTLGQGTYNEQFF. The DNA for the CDR3 is TGTGCCAGCACCCTAGGACAGGGCACCTACAATGAGCAGTTCTTC.